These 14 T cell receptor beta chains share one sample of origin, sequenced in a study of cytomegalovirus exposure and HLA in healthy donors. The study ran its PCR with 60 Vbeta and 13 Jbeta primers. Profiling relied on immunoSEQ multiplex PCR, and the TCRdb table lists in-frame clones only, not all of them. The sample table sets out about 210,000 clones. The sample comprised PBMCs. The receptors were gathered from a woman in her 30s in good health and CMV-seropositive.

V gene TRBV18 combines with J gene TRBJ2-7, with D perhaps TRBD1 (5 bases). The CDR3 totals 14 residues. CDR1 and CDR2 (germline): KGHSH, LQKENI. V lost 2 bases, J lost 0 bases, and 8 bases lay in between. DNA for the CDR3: TGTGCCAGCTCACCAAAGACAGTCTCCTACGAGCAGTACTTC. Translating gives CASSPKTVSYEQYF. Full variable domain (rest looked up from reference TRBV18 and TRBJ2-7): NAGVMQNPRHLVRRRGQEARLRCSPMKGHSHVYWYRQLPEEGLKFMVYLQKENIIDESGMPKERFSAEFPKEGPSILRIQQVVRGDSAAYFCASSPKTVSYEQYFGPGTRLTVT.

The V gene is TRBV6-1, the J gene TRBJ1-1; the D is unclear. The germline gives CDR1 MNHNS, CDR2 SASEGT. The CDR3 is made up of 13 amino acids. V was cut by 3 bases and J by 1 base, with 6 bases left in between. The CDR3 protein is CASSDLANTEAFF. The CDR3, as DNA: TGTGCCAGCAGTGACTTGGCGAACACTGAAGCTTTCTTT.

DNA for the CDR3: TGTGCCAGCAACAGGGGCGGGACTGAAGCTTTCTTT. Translation: CASNRGGTEAFF. The V call is TRBV2, the J call TRBJ1-1; TRBD1 matches at 7 bases. Germline values: CDR1 SNHLY, CDR2 FYNNEI. The length of the CDR3 is 12 residues. V trimming: 7 bases; J trimming: 5 bases; junction bases outside the gene matches: 4.

The CDR3 sequence: CASSYGTGSNSPLHF. Written as DNA, the CDR3 is TGTGCCAGCAGTTATGGGACAGGGAGTAATTCACCCCTCCACTTT. The chain couples TRBV6-5 to TRBJ1-6; 9 bases line up with TRBD1. V was pared by 3 bases and J by 6 bases, with 3 bases of the junction left unmatched. The CDR3 extends over 15 amino acids. Germline V CDR1 and CDR2: MNHEY, SVGAGI.

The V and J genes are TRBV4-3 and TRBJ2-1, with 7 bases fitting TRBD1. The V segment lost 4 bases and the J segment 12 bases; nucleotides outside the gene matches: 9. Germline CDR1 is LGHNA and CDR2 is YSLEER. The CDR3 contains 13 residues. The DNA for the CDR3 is TGCGCCAGCAGCCCGCAGGGGGTGGGCGCGCAGTTCTTC. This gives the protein CASSPQGVGAQFF.

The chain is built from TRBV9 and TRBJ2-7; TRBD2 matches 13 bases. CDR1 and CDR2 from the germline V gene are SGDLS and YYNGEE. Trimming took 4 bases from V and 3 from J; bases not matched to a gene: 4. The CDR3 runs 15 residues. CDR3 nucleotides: TGTGCCAGCAGCTATGGGACTAGCGGGATCTACGAGCAGTACTTC. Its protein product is CASSYGTSGIYEQYF.

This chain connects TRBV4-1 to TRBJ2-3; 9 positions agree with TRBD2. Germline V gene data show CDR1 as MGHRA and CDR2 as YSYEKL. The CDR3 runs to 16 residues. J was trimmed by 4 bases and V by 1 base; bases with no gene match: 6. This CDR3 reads CASSQVLAGVADTQYF. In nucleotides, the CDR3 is TGCGCCAGCAGCCAAGTCTTAGCGGGAGTAGCAGATACGCAGTATTTT.

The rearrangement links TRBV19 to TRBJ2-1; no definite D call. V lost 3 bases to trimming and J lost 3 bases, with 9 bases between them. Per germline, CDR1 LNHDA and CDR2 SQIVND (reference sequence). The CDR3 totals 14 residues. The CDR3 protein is CASSMQAYYNEQFF. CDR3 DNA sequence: TGTGCCAGTAGTATGCAGGCATACTACAATGAGCAGTTCTTC. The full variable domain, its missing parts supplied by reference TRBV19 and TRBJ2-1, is DGGITQSPKYLFRKEGQNVTLSCEQNLNHDAMYWYRQDPGQGLRLIYYSQIVNDFQKGDIAEGYSVSREKKESFPLTVTSAQKNPTAFYLCASSMQAYYNEQFFGPGTRLTVL.

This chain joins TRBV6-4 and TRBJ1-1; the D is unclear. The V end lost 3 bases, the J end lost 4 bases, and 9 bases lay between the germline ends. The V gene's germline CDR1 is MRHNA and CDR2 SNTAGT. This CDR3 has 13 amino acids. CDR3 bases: TGTGCCAGCAGTGAATCAGTGTCCACTGAAGCTTTCTTT. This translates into CASSESVSTEAFF.

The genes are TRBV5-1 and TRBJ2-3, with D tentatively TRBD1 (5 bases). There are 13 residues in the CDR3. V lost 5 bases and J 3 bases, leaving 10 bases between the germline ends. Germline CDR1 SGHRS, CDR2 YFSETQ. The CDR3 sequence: CASSLDRTDTQYF. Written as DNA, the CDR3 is TGCGCCAGCAGTCTAGACAGAACAGATACGCAGTATTTT.

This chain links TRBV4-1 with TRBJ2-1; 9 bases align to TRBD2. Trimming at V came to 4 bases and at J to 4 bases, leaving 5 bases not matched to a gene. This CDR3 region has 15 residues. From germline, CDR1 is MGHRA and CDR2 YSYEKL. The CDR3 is CASSPGTSRYNEQFF. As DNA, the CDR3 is TGCGCCAGCAGCCCCGGGACTAGCCGTTACAATGAGCAGTTCTTC.

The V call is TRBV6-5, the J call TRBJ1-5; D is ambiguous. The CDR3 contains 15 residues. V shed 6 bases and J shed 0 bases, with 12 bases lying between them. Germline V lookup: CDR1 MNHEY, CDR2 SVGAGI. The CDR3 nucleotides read TGTGCCAGCAGCATTCGGGTAAATAGCAATCAGCCCCAGCATTTT. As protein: CASSIRVNSNQPQHF.

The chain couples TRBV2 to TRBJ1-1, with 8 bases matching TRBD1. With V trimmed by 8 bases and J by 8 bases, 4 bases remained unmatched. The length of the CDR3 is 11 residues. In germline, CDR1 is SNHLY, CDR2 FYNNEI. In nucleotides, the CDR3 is TGTGCCAGCGTTCGGACAGGGGAAGCTTTCTTT. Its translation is CASVRTGEAFF.

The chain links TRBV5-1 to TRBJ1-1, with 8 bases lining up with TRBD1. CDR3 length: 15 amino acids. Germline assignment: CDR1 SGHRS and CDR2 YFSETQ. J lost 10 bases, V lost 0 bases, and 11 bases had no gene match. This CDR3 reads CASSLGGPTGVGAFF. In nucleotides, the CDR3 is TGCGCCAGCAGCTTGGGGGGGCCGACAGGGGTCGGAGCTTTCTTT.